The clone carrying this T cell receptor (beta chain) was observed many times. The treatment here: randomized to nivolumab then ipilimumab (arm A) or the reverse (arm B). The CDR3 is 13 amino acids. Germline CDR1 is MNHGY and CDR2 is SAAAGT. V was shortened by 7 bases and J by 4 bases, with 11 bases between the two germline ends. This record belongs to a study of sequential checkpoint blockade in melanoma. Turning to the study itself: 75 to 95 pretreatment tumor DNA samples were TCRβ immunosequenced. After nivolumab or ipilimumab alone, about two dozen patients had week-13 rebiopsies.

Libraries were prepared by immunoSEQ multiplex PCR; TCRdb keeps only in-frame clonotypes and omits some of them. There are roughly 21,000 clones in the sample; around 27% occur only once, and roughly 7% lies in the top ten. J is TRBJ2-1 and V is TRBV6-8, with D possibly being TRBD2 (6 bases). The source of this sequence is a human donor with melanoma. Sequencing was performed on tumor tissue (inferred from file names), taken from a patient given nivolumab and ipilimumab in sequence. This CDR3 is CASKGDSYNEQFF. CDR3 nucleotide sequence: TGTGCCAGCAAAGGGGACTCGTACAATGAGCAGTTCTTC.